These 3 T cell receptor beta chains came from one sample sequenced in a study of blood T cell repertoires in COVID-19. Assay used: immunoSEQ multiplex PCR; TCRdb lists only in-frame clones, some missing. The table lists over 300,000 clones, roughly 88% of them singletons, with 2.2% in the top ten. Source material: PBMCs or T cells enriched from blood (not recorded which). These receptors all stem from a young man who had recovered from COVID-19.

The chain joins TRBV18 to TRBJ1-2; D uncertain. Germline V gives CDR1 KGHSH, CDR2 LQKENI. This CDR3 region has 14 residues. V was trimmed by 3 bases and J by 4 bases, leaving 12 bases between them. The CDR3 nucleotides are TGTGCCAGCTCACCTTCCCAAGAGGGCTATGGCTACACCTTC. The encoded protein is CASSPSQEGYGYTF.

This clone was recorded once. This chain connects TRBV5-4 to TRBJ2-3; 11 bases line up with TRBD2. CDR3 length: 16 amino acids. CDR1 and CDR2 (germline): SGHNT, YYREEE (reference sequence). V was pared by 3 bases and J by 2 bases, with 5 bases of the junction left unmatched. The CDR3 coding sequence is TGTGCCAGCAGCTCCGGGACTAGCGGTTTCACAGATACGCAGTATTTT. This sequence encodes CASSSGTSGFTDTQYF.

The chain combines TRBV24-1 with TRBJ2-1; possibly TRBD2 for D (6 bases). CDR1 and CDR2 from the germline V gene are KGHDR and SFDVKD. V dropped 0 bases and J dropped 2 bases, with 13 bases sitting between them. The CDR3 is 17 residues long. For the CDR3, the DNA is TGTGCCACCAGTGATTTGAGGGGCGGGAACACCTACAATGAGCAGTTCTTC. Protein: CATSDLRGGNTYNEQFF.